This TCR beta chain comes out of a study of blood T cell repertoires in COVID-19. Study-wide background: The analysed material was cDNA or gDNA that came from T cells, B-cell-depleted T cells, or PBMCs.

The CDR3 spans 16 residues. J gave up 6 bases and V 1 base, and 3 bases lay outside the gene matches. The germline gives CDR1 SEHNR, CDR2 FQNEAQ (reference sequence). The table came from immunoSEQ multiplex PCR; TCRdb's copy has only in-frame clones and leaves some out. The table has under 150,000 clones, 65% to 90% seen once; the top ten hold under 13%. The receptor comes from an older man with acute or convalescent COVID-19. Sequenced input: peripheral blood. The J gene is TRBJ1-4, the V gene TRBV7-9, with 12 bases matching TRBD1. The CDR3 coding sequence is TGTGCCAGCAGCTTAGGGGACAGGGGGCAGGATGAAAAACTGTTTTTT. Amino acid sequence: CASSLGDRGQDEKLFF.